This is a list of T cell receptor beta chains from one sample in a study of blood T cell repertoires in COVID-19. Clones were sequenced by immunoSEQ multiplex PCR, and TCRdb holds only the in-frame ones, with some missing. The sample includes some 170,000 clones, roughly 76% of them seen just once. Sequenced sample: peripheral blood. These receptors all stem from a woman between 40 and 55 years old with COVID-19, enrolled during active disease. The CDR3 runs from the conserved cysteine through the conserved F or W. D genes are given only for firm matches. For some rows the clone size is stated as once, few or many, or as a class when expanded; others skip it.

.,TRBV28,TRBJ2-3,TRBD2,CASRLAGITDTQYF,TGTGCCAGCCGACTAGCGGGGATCACAGATACGCAGTATTTT
.,TRBV6-5,TRBJ2-7,.,CASSLDSDSYEQYF,TGTGCCAGCAGCCTAGACAGCGACTCCTACGAGCAGTACTTC
.,TRBV29-1,TRBJ1-2,TRBD1,CSAHTGGPNYGYTF,TGCAGCGCACATACAGGGGGCCCTAACTATGGCTACACCTTC
.,TRBV7-2,TRBJ1-1,.,CASSPTRNTEAFF,TGTGCCAGCAGCCCTACCCGGAACACTGAAGCTTTCTTT
.,TRBV12-5,TRBJ2-5,TRBD2,CASGLVSLAGPRGTQYF,TGTGCTAGTGGTTTAGTTTCATTAGCGGGGCCAAGGGGGACCCAGTACTTC
.,TRBV3-1/TRBV3-2,TRBJ2-5,TRBD1,CASSFGTGWKTQYF,TGTGCCAGCAGCTTCGGGACAGGGTGGAAGACCCAGTACTTC
.,TRBV7-9,TRBJ2-5,TRBD2,CASTQTSGMVETQYF,TGTGCCAGCACACAGACTAGCGGGATGGTGGAGACCCAGTACTTC
.,TRBV7-2,TRBJ2-1,TRBD1,CASSLGEPGQGPTISIQFF,TGTGCCAGCAGCTTAGGGGAGCCGGGACAGGGGCCAACAATATCGATCCAGTTCTTC
.,TRBV5-1,TRBJ2-7,.,CASSALGVSYEQYF,TGCGCCAGCAGCGCCCTCGGGGTCTCCTACGAGCAGTACTTC
few,TRBV6-5,TRBJ1-5,TRBD1,CASRGQGWQPQHF,TGTGCCAGCAGGGGACAGGGGTGGCAGCCCCAGCATTTT
few,TRBV5-6,TRBJ2-2,TRBD1,CASSPTGTDTGELFF,TGTGCCAGCAGCCCGACCGGGACAGACACCGGGGAGCTGTTTTTT
.,TRBV11-3,TRBJ2-3,TRBD2,CASSLGTREAPDTQYF,TGTGCCAGCAGCTTAGGGACCCGGGAGGCCCCAGATACGCAGTATTTT
.,TRBV10-3,TRBJ2-1,TRBD2,CAISLTSGGYNEQFF,TGTGCCATCAGTCTGACTAGCGGGGGATACAATGAGCAGTTCTTC
.,TRBV7-3,TRBJ2-3,.,CASSLARGNTDTQYF,TGTGCCAGCAGCCTCGCGCGCGGGAACACAGATACGCAGTATTTT
.,TRBV2,TRBJ2-2,TRBD1,CASSQDRGLDGELFF,TGTGCCAGCAGTCAGGACAGGGGGCTAGACGGGGAGCTGTTTTTT
few,TRBV3-1/TRBV3-2,TRBJ1-2,.,CASSQVGGADGYTF,TGTGCCAGCAGCCAAGTTGGGGGGGCCGATGGCTACACCTTC
.,TRBV7-2,TRBJ2-1,TRBD2,CASSFSGGKHEQFF,TGTGCCAGCAGCTTCAGCGGGGGGAAACATGAGCAGTTCTTC
.,TRBV2,TRBJ2-4,.,CASSGYEENIQYF,TGTGCCAGCAGTGGGTACGAGGAAAACATTCAGTACTTC
.,TRBV3-1/TRBV3-2,TRBJ1-5,.,CASSPTGSRNQPQHF,TGTGCCAGCAGCCCGACAGGTTCTCGCAATCAGCCCCAGCATTTT
.,TRBV6-1,TRBJ2-5,TRBD2,CASSDVGSGKLETQYF,TGTGCCAGCAGTGATGTTGGTAGCGGGAAGTTAGAGACCCAGTACTTC
.,TRBV6-4,TRBJ2-1,TRBD2,CASSRLSGQMSDEQFF,TGTGCCAGCAGTCGCCTTAGCGGGCAGATGAGCGATGAGCAGTTCTTC
.,TRBV10-3,TRBJ2-5,.,CAIRGGLQETQYF,TGTGCCATCAGAGGAGGACTCCAAGAGACCCAGTACTTC
.,TRBV5-1,TRBJ1-3,TRBD1,CASSLGGQGNTIYF,TGCGCCAGCAGCTTGGGGGGACAGGGAAACACCATATATTTT
few,TRBV10-2,TRBJ1-4,TRBD1,CASSPDRGGFEKLFF,TGCGCCAGCAGTCCGGACAGGGGAGGCTTTGAAAAACTGTTTTTT
.,TRBV7-2,TRBJ1-4,TRBD1,CASSPFGTGVNEKLFF,TGTGCCAGCAGCCCCTTCGGGACAGGGGTTAATGAAAAACTGTTTTTT